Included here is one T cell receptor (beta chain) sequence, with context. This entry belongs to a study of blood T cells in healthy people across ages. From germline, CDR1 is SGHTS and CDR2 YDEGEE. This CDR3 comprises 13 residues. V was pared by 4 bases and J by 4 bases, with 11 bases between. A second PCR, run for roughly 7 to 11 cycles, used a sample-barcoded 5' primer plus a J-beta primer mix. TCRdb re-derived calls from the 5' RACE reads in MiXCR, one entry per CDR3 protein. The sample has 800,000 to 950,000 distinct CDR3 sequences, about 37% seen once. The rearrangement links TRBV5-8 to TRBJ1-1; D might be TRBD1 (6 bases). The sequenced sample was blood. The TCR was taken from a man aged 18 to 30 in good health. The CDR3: CASSVGARTEAFF. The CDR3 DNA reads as TGTGCCAGCAGCGTGGGGGCCCGCACTGAAGCTTTCTTT.